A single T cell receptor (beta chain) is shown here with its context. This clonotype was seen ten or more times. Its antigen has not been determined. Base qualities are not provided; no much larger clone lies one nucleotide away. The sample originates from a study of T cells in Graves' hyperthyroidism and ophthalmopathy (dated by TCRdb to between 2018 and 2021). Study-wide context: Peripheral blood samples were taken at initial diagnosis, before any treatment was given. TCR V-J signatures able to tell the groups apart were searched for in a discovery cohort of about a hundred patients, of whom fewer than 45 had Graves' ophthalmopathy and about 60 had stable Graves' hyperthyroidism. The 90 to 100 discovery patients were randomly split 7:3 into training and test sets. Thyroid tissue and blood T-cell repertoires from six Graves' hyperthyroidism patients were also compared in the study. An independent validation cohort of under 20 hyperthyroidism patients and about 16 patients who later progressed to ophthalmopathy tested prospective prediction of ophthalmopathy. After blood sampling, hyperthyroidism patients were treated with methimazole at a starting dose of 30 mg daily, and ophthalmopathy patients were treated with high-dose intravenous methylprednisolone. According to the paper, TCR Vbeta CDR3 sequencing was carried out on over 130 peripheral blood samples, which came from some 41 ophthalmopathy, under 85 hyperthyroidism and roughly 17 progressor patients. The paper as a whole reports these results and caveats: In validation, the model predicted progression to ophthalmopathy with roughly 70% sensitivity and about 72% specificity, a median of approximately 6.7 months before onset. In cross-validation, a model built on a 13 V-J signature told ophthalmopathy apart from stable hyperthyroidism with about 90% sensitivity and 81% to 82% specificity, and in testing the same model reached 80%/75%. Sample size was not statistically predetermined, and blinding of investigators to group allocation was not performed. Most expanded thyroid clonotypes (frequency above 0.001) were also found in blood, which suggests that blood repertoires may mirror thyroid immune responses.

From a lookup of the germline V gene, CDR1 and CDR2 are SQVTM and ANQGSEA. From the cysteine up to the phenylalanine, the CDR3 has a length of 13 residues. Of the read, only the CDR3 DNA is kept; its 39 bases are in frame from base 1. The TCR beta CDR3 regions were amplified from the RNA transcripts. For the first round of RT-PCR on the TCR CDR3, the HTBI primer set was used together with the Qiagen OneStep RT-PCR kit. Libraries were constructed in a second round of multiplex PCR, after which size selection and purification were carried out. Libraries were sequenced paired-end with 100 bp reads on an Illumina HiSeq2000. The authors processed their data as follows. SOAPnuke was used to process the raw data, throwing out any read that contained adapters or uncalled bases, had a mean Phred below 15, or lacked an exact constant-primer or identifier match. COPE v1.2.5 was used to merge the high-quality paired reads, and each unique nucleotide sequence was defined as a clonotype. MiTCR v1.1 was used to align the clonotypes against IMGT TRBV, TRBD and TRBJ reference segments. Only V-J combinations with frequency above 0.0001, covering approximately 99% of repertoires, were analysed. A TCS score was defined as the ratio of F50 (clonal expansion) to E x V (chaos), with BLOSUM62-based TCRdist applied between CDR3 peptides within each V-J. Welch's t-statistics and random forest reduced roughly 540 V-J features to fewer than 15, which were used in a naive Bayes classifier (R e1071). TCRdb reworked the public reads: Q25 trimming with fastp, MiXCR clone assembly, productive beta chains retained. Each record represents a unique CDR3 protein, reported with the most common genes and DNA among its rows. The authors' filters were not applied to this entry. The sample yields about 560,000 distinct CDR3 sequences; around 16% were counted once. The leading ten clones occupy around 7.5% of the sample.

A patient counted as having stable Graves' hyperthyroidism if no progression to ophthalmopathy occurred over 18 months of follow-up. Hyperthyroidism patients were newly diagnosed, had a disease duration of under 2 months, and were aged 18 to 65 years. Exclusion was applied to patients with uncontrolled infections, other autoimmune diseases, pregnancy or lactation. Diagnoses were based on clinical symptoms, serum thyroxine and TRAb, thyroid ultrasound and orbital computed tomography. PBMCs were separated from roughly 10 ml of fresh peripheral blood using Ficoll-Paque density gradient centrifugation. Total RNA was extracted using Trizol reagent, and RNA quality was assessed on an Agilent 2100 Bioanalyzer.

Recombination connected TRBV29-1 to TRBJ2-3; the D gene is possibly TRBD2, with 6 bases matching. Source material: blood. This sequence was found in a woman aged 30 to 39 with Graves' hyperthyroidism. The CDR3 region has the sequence CMGEASESDTQYF. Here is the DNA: TGCATGGGTGAGGCTAGCGAGTCCGATACGCAGTATTTT.